The 18 T cell receptor beta chains below come from one sample, sequenced in a study of cytomegalovirus exposure and HLA in healthy donors listed by TCRdb under 2017. Library preparation was by the immunoSEQ multiplex PCR assay. For the multiplex PCR, a mixture combining 60 forward primers for TCR Vbeta segments and 13 reverse primers for TCR Jbeta segments was used. As stored in TCRdb, this immuneACCESS dataset retains in-frame rearrangements with V and J assigned. A fraction of the clones does not appear; measured against another copy, unresolved V genes explain less than half of the discrepancy, and the remainder lacks a known reason. This sample has 150,000 to 200,000 clones in its table, and 84% of those were observed once. Of the sample, about 0.25% falls within the top ten clones. The sequenced sample was PBMCs. These receptor sequences come from a boy aged 5-17 years in good health and CMV-seronegative.

The chain uses TRBV7-2 and TRBJ2-5; D is perhaps TRBD1 (5 bases). Germline V gene data show CDR1 as SGHTA and CDR2 as FQGNSA. The CDR3 runs 14 residues. The ends were cut back, 3 bases at V and 5 bases at J, with 13 bases in the middle. The CDR3 loop is CASSFWQKGETQYF. The CDR3 coding sequence is TGTGCCAGCAGCTTTTGGCAGAAGGGGGAGACCCAGTACTTC.

This clone occurred once. The chain joins TRBV7-9 to TRBJ1-2, with TRBD1 matching 9 bases. Germline loops: CDR1 SEHNR, CDR2 FQNEAQ (reference sequence). V dropped 3 bases and J dropped 5; count of bases not matched to a gene: 4. This CDR3 is 14 amino acids long. The CDR3 DNA is TGTGCCAGCAGCTTCGGACAGGGGCAATATGGCTACACCTTC. Amino acids: CASSFGQGQYGYTF.

The chain links TRBV6-1 to TRBJ1-1; D may be TRBD1 (6 bases). Looked up from germline, CDR1 is MNHNS and CDR2 is SASEGT. The V end lost 3 bases, the J end lost 6 bases, and 14 bases lay between the germline ends. This CDR3 is 14 amino acids long. CDR3 sequence: CASSDTGRVSEAFF. The CDR3, as DNA: TGTGCCAGCAGTGATACAGGGCGAGTATCTGAAGCTTTCTTT.

The genes are TRBV2 and TRBJ2-7; 11 bases align to TRBD2. Trimming cost V 7 bases and J 4 bases; bases outside gene matches: 6. The germline V gene encodes CDR1 SNHLY and CDR2 FYNNEI. CDR3 size: 14 residues. This CDR3 reads CASTDSGRGYEQYF. CDR3 DNA: TGTGCCAGCACAGATAGCGGGAGGGGATACGAGCAGTACTTC.

The chain joins TRBV19 to TRBJ1-1, with D tentatively TRBD1 (6 bases). V was cut by 5 bases and J by 5 bases, with 15 bases left in between. The CDR3 loop spans 14 amino acids. Germline CDR1 LNHDA, CDR2 SQIVND (reference sequence). DNA of the CDR3: TGTGCCAGTAGTCTAAGCTACAGGGAAACTGAAGCTTTCTTT. It codes for CASSLSYRETEAFF.

This clone was picked up a small number of times. The CDR3 nucleotides are TGCGCCAGCAGCCGGGCCCTAGCGGGGGACTACAATGAGCAGTTCTTC. It specifies CASSRALAGDYNEQFF. The genes are TRBV4-3 and TRBJ2-1, with 10 bases aligning to TRBD2. The CDR3 runs 16 residues. Trimming cost V 4 bases and J 3 bases; bases outside gene matches: 6. Germline V CDR1 and CDR2: LGHNA, YSLEER.

The chain combines TRBV7-8 with TRBJ2-7; D perhaps matches TRBD2 (5 bases). Per germline, CDR1 SGHVS and CDR2 FQNEAQ. The length of the CDR3 is 17 residues. V lost 5 bases to trimming and J lost 4 bases, with 24 bases between them. DNA for the CDR3: TGTGCCAGCAGCCTTCGGACTGCCCTCCCCCCCATATACGAGCAGTACTTC. Its protein product is CASSLRTALPPIYEQYF.

The rearrangement links TRBV6-5 to TRBJ2-1; 10 bases are shared with TRBD2. This CDR3 is built from 15 residues. Trimming took 6 bases from V and 10 from J; bases not matched to a gene: 12. From germline, CDR1 is MNHEY and CDR2 SVGAGI. CDR3 sequence reads: CASSPSGGRVPEQFF. Written as DNA, the CDR3 is TGTGCCAGCAGCCCTAGCGGGGGCCGCGTCCCGGAGCAGTTCTTC.

The genes are TRBV29-1 and TRBJ2-7; a possible D gene is TRBD2 (6 bases). Trimming removed 4 bases from V and 2 bases from J, with 15 bases in between. Germline-derived CDR1 and CDR2 are SQVTM and ANQGSEA. This CDR3 spans 14 amino acids. The CDR3 bases are TGCAGCGTTGCACCGGAGGGACCTACCTACGAGCAGTACTTC. Amino acid sequence: CSVAPEGPTYEQYF.

V usage is TRBV5-4 and J usage is TRBJ2-7, with TRBD2 matching 11 bases. Germline V CDR1 and CDR2: SGHNT, YYREEE (reference sequence). V lost 5 bases, J lost 9 bases, and 13 bases stayed unmatched. This CDR3 contains 15 residues. CDR3 sequence reads: CASRSATGLAEWQYF. The CDR3 nucleotides are TGTGCCAGCAGGAGCGCCACGGGACTAGCGGAATGGCAGTACTTC.

The J gene is TRBJ2-7, the V gene TRBV7-2; the D gene is possibly TRBD2 (7 bases). The CDR3 contains 15 residues. Germline lookup yields CDR1 SGHTA and CDR2 FQGNSA. Trimming removed 5 bases at V and 1 base at J, with 15 bases between. CDR3 region: CASSLWGGPSYEQYF. CDR3 DNA: TGTGCCAGCAGCCTTTGGGGGGGCCCATCCTACGAGCAGTACTTC. The complete variable domain, with remaining parts taken from reference TRBV7-2 and TRBJ2-7, reads GAGVSQSPSNKVTEKGKDVELRCDPISGHTALYWYRQSLGQGLEFLIYFQGNSAPDKSGLPSDRFSAERTGGSVSTLTIQRTQQEDSAVYLCASSLWGGPSYEQYFGPGTRLTVT.

The J gene is TRBJ1-5, the V gene TRBV7-8; a weak D match, TRBD1 (5 bases). The CDR3 spans 17 residues. Trimming stripped 0 bases from V and 6 bases from J, with 18 bases between. The germline CDR1 and CDR2 sequences are SGHVS and FQNEAQ. CDR3 in amino acids: CASSLAQVTLRGQPQHF. CDR3 coding DNA: TGTGCCAGCAGCTTAGCGCAGGTGACACTAAGGGGTCAGCCCCAGCATTTT.

This chain's CDR3 is CASSMGKGAQAYEQYF. The CDR3 DNA follows: TGTGCCAGTAGTATGGGTAAAGGGGCCCAGGCCTACGAGCAGTACTTC. V is TRBV19 and J is TRBJ2-7; D is perhaps TRBD1 (5 bases). The CDR3 consists of 16 residues. The germline CDR1 and CDR2 sequences are LNHDA and SQIVND (reference sequence). V lost 3 bases to trimming and J lost 2 bases, with 17 bases between them.

The rearrangement joins TRBV27 to TRBJ1-1; TRBD1 matches at 7 bases. The CDR3 covers 14 residues. V shed 6 bases and J 7 bases; nucleotides not matched to a gene: 11. Germline-derived CDR1 and CDR2 are MNHEY and SMNVEV (reference sequence). CDR3 protein: CASSRTGTVDEAFF. CDR3 sequence (DNA): TGTGCCAGCAGCCGCACCGGGACAGTCGATGAAGCTTTCTTT.

This chain links TRBV2 with TRBJ1-1; D gene unclear. The CDR3 is 10 residues long. The ends were cut back, 6 bases at V and 9 bases at J, with 8 bases in the middle. Germline CDR1 and CDR2: SNHLY and FYNNEI. The CDR3 DNA reads as TGTGCCAGCAGGGGAGATCAAGCTTTCTTT. Protein: CASRGDQAFF.

V usage is TRBV28 and J usage is TRBJ1-2; the match to TRBD1 covers 9 bases. The CDR3 is 18 residues long. Germline assignment: CDR1 MDHEN and CDR2 SYDVKM. With V trimmed by 3 bases and J by 4 bases, 15 bases remained unmatched. CDR3 sequence reads: CASSFPSGEQGALYGYTF. In DNA, the CDR3 is TGTGCCAGCAGTTTCCCCTCAGGAGAACAGGGGGCCCTCTATGGCTACACCTTC.

The chain joins TRBV7-2 to TRBJ2-3; 7 nucleotides line up with TRBD1. Germline V gives CDR1 SGHTA, CDR2 FQGNSA. CDR3 length: 17 residues. The J segment lost 6 bases and the V segment lost 1 base, leaving 13 bases of the junction unmatched. The CDR3 DNA reads as TGTGCCAGCAGCTTAGAGGGGGAGAAGGGGGCATGGGATACGCAGTATTTT. It specifies CASSLEGEKGAWDTQYF.

The chain links TRBV5-1 to TRBJ2-7; 9 nucleotides match TRBD1. Germline values: CDR1 SGHRS, CDR2 YFSETQ. This CDR3 contains 13 residues. Trimming took 5 bases from V and 5 from J; bases not matched to a gene: 5. CDR3 in amino acids: CASSTGQGHEQYF. DNA of the CDR3: TGCGCCAGCAGTACGGGACAGGGCCACGAGCAGTACTTC.